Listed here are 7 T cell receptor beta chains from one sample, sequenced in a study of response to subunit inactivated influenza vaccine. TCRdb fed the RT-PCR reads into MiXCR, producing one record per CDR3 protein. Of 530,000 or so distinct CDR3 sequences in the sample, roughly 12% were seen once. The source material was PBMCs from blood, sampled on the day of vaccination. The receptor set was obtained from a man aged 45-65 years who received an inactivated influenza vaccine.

This chain's CDR3 is CAWSGLGRELFF. The CDR3 coding sequence is TGTGCCTGGAGTGGGCTGGGTCGGGAGCTGTTTTTT. This chain uses TRBV30 with TRBJ2-2; unclear D gene. Germline V gene data show CDR1 as GTSNPN and CDR2 as SVGIG (reference sequence). Trimming shortened V by 1 base and J by 9 bases, and 9 bases separated the two germline ends. The CDR3 is 12 amino acids.

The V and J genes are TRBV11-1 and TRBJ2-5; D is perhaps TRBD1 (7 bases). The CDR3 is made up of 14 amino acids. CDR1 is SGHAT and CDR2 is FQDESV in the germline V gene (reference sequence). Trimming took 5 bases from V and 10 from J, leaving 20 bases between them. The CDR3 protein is CASSLDRDGSGQYF. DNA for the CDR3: TGTGCCAGCAGCCTTGACAGGGACGGGAGTGGCCAGTACTTC.

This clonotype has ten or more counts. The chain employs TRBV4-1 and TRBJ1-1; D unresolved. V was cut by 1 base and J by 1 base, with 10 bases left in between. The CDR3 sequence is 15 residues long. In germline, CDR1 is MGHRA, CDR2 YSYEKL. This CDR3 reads CASSQGRMGNTEAFF. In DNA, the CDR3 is TGCGCCAGCAGCCAAGGGCGGATGGGGAACACTGAAGCTTTCTTT.

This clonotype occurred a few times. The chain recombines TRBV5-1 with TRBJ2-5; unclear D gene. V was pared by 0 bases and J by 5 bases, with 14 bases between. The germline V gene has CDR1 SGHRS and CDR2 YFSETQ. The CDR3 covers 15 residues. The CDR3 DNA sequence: TGCGCCAGCAGCTTGGAGGGCAGACCCCATGAGACCCAGTACTTC. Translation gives CASSLEGRPHETQYF.

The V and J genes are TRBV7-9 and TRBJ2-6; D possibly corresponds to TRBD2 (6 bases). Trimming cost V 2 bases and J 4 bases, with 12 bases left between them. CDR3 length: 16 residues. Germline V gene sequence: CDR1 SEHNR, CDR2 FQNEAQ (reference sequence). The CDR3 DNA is TGTGCCAGCAGCTTACTTAGCGGACTGGGGGCCAACGTCCTGACTTTC. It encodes CASSLLSGLGANVLTF.

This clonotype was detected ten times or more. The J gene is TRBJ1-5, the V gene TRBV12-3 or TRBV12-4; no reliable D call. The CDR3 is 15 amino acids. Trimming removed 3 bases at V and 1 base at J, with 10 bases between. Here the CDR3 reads CASSLNPGSNQPQHF. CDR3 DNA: TGTGCCAGCAGTTTGAACCCGGGAAGCAATCAGCCCCAGCATTTT.

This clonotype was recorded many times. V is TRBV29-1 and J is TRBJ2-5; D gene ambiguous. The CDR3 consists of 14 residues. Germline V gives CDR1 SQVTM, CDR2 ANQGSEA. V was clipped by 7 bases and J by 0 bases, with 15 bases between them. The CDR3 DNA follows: TGCAGCGCCGACCCCTTATGGTACCAAGAGACCCAGTACTTC. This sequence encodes CSADPLWYQETQYF.